These 20 T cell receptor delta chains came from one sample sequenced in a study of delta chains in infants with herpesvirus infections. TCR cDNA was made from PBMC RNA with gamma- and delta-chain-specific primers. TCRdb processed the RT-PCR reads again with the CATT caller. The sample lists approximately 840 delta-chain clones; 35% were seen once. Sequences were derived from peripheral blood, sampled at time point 1 of longitudinal follow-up. The receptors here all came from a human donor who was a Ugandan infant, either HIV-exposed or HIV-unexposed (not recorded which).

Concerning this clone itself: A far larger clone is only one base removed, so a read error is likely. The same CDR3 also results from other DNA sequences found in this sample. This chain links TRDV2 with TRDJ3, with TRDD3 matching over 13 bases. V gave up 3 bases and J gave up 4 bases; unmatched junction bases: 8. Germline V gene lookup returns CDR1 GEAIGNYY and CDR2 EKD. This CDR3 comprises 19 residues. CDR3 DNA sequence: TGTGCCTGTGACTCCCTACTGGGGGATACGGGTTGGGACACCCGACAGATGTTTTTC. It specifies CACDSLLGDTGWDTRQMFF.

The CDR3 here is CACDTMGDTTAQLFF. CDR3 nucleotides: TGTGCCTGTGACACCATGGGGGATACAACAGCACAACTCTTCTTT. The V gene is TRDV2, the J gene TRDJ2; 10 bases agree with TRDD3. Germline CDR1 GEAIGNYY, CDR2 EKD. The V segment lost 0 bases and the J segment 5 bases; nucleotides outside the gene matches: 2. The CDR3 spans 15 residues.

The chain is built from TRAV38-2/DV8 and TRDJ1; no definite D call. The ends were cut back, 0 bases at V and 0 bases at J, with 12 bases in the middle. Germline CDR1 reads TSESDYY; CDR2 reads QEAYKQQN. The CDR3 covers 16 residues. CDR3 DNA: TGTGCTTATAGGAGCGCGCCACCCCTTTACACCGATAAACTCATCTTT. Its protein product is CAYRSAPPLYTDKLIF.

Remarks on this clone: A far larger clone is off by one base, so a read error is likely. This rearrangement joins TRDV2 to TRDJ1; 11 positions match TRDD3. Germline loops: CDR1 GEAIGNYY, CDR2 EKD. Trimming removed 2 bases from V and 4 bases from J; junction bases left unmatched: 2. The length of the CDR3 is 14 residues. The CDR3 DNA is TGTGCCTGTGACATACTGGGGGATAACGATAAACTCATCTTT. Protein product: CACDILGDNDKLIF.

Concerning this clone itself: One base separates it from a far larger clone, so it is likely a read error. The chain links TRDV1 to TRDJ1; 9 bases fit TRDD3. Germline V lookup: CDR1 TSWWSYY, CDR2 QGS. This CDR3 comprises 20 residues. The CDR3 reads CALGEQSLRPWGIAQIKPIF. CDR3 DNA sequence: TGTGCTCTTGGGGAACAGTCCCTTCGACCTTGGGGGATAGCCCAGATTAAACCCATCTTT.

The CDR3 coding sequence is TGTGCCTGTGACACCATACTGGGGGATAGAACCTGGGACACCCGACAGATGTTTTTC. Translation: CACDTILGDRTWDTRQMFF. This chain links TRDV2 with TRDJ3; 11 positions agree with TRDD3. This CDR3 has 19 amino acids. Germline-derived CDR1 and CDR2 are GEAIGNYY and EKD. V lost 0 bases to trimming and J lost 2 bases; unmatched junction nucleotides: 5.

Comments on this clone: A far larger clone is one nucleotide away, so this likely arose from a read error. This sample also contains other DNA sequences that code for the same CDR3. V and J are TRDV1 and TRDJ2; 10 nucleotides align to TRDD3. This CDR3 comprises 21 residues. Germline CDR1 and CDR2: TSWWSYY and QGS. DNA for the CDR3: TGTGCTCTTGGGGAACTCTTCGTAAGTACTGGGGGATGCGCTTTGACGGCACAACTCTTCTTT. It specifies CALGELFVSTGGCALTAQLFF.

Turning to this clone: A read error is the likely source, as a far larger clone sits one nucleotide away. This sample includes further DNA sequences coding for the same CDR3. The CDR3 DNA reads TGCGCTCTTGGGGAACTTAAAGCGGGACACTGGGGGATACGCGATAAACTCATCTTT. It is translated as CALGELKAGHWGIRDKLIF. The chain uses TRDV1 and TRDJ1; 13 bases map to TRDD3. CDR3 length: 19 residues. CDR1 and CDR2 (germline): TSWWSYY, QGS.

This clone is large within its sample. This chain links TRDV2 with TRDJ3, with TRDD3 matching over 7 bases. CDR1 is GEAIGNYY and CDR2 is EKD in the germline V gene. The V segment lost 3 bases and the J segment 0 bases; nucleotides outside the gene matches: 1. There are 16 residues in the CDR3. CDR3 sequence reads: CACDWGSSWDTRQMFF. The CDR3 DNA is TGTGCCTGTGACTGGGGGAGCTCCTGGGACACCCGACAGATGTTTTTC.

This clone is labeled as medium-sized. This CDR3 reads CACDSLTGGNTDKLIF. In DNA form, the CDR3 reads TGTGCCTGTGACTCCCTAACTGGGGGAAACACCGATAAACTCATCTTT. The chain links TRDV2 to TRDJ1; 9 bases map to TRDD3. V trimming: 3 bases; J trimming: 0 bases; junction bases outside the gene matches: 7. Germline CDR1 is GEAIGNYY and CDR2 is EKD. This CDR3 has 16 residues.

About this clone: Given a far larger clone just one base away, this is likely a sequencing read error. Other DNA sequences in the sample encode the same CDR3. This rearrangement joins TRAV38-2/DV8 to TRDJ2, with a possible D match to TRDD3 (6 bases). This CDR3 contains 20 residues. CDR1 is TSESDYY and CDR2 is QEAYKQQN in the germline V gene. Between the trimmed V and J ends, which lost 0 bases and 0 bases, there was a span of 21 bases. This chain's CDR3 is CAYRSAIAGIGAALTAQLFF. The CDR3 coding sequence is TGTGCTTATAGGAGCGCGATCGCGGGGATCGGGGCAGCTTTGACAGCACAACTCTTCTTT.

The CDR3 sequence is CALGGLDVWGILNTDKLIF. The CDR3 DNA sequence: TGTGCTCTTGGGGGTCTCGACGTCTGGGGGATCCTCAACACCGATAAACTCATCTTT. The chain uses TRDV1 and TRDJ1; TRDD3 matches at 9 bases. Losses at the gene ends were 4 bases for V and 0 bases for J; bases not matched to a gene: 15. The V gene's germline CDR1 is TSWWSYY and CDR2 QGS. The CDR3 is 19 residues long.

This clone is categorized as large. The chain has TRDV2 and TRDJ3; TRDD3 matches at 12 bases. The V gene's germline CDR1 is GEAIGNYY and CDR2 EKD. CDR3 size: 19 residues. The J segment lost 0 bases and the V segment lost 2 bases, leaving 4 bases of the junction unmatched. This chain's CDR3 is CACDKVLGDTSWDTRQMFF. The CDR3 coding sequence is TGTGCCTGTGACAAAGTACTGGGGGATACCTCCTGGGACACCCGACAGATGTTTTTC.

This clone is classed as medium-sized. The rearrangement links TRDV1 to TRDJ1, with 11 bases lining up with TRDD3. After removal of 1 base from V and 9 bases from J, the junction contained 16 bases not matched to a gene. The CDR3 contains 18 residues. CDR1 and CDR2 from the germline V gene are TSWWSYY and QGS. The CDR3 loop is CALGEPRVALGDTRELIF. The DNA of the CDR3 is TGTGCTCTTGGGGAACCACGGGTTGCCCTGGGGGATACTCGGGAACTCATCTTT.

Comments on this clone: A much more abundant neighbour one base away suggests this may be a read error. The chain employs TRDV3 and TRDJ1; D may be TRDD3 (5 bases). CDR1 is TVYSNPD, CDR2 GDNSRS, per germline (reference sequence). This CDR3 is built from 16 residues. V lost 2 bases, J lost 0 bases, and 19 bases lay in between. In nucleotides, the CDR3 is TGTGCCTTTCCCGCGAGGCAGGGGGGCTACACCGATAAACTCATCTTT. This codes for CAFPARQGGYTDKLIF.

As concerns this clone: A far larger clone is one nucleotide away, so this likely arose from a read error. This CDR3 is also generated by other DNA sequences in the sample. CDR3 region: CACDTWGSLTAQLFF. The CDR3 region has the DNA TGTGCCTGTGACACGTGGGGGTCGTTGACAGCACAACTCTTCTTT. The chain has TRDV2 and TRDJ2; tentative D call: TRDD3 (6 bases). Trimming removed 1 base at V and 2 bases at J, with 10 bases between. The CDR3 extends over 15 amino acids. CDR1 and CDR2 (germline): GEAIGNYY, EKD.

Of note for this clone: A far more abundant clone sits one base away, making this likely a read error. The V gene is TRDV2, the J gene TRDJ1; D is unclear. V was trimmed by 3 bases and J by 0 bases, leaving 10 bases between them. Germline CDR1 and CDR2: GEAIGNYY and EKD. The CDR3 loop spans 14 amino acids. The CDR3 DNA sequence: TGTGCCTGTGACGCCGTTGGAGACACCGATAAACTCATCTTT. Translated, it gives CACDAVGDTDKLIF.

This clone came up a few times. This may be a read error: a much more frequent sequence differs by one nucleotide. This same CDR3 is encoded by further DNA sequences in the sample. The rearrangement joins TRDV1 to TRDJ1; possibly TRDD2 for D (5 bases). V was trimmed by 3 bases and J by 10 bases, leaving 21 bases between them. This CDR3 comprises 15 residues. Germline V lookup: CDR1 TSWWSYY, CDR2 QGS. The CDR3 reads CALGEPLFPRRSLIF. For the CDR3, the DNA is TGTGCTCTTGGGGAGCCCCTCTTCCCCAGACGATCACTCATCTTT.

The chain employs TRDV1 and TRDJ1; TRDD3 agrees at 7 bases. The CDR3 sequence is 22 residues long. Germline assignment: CDR1 TSWWSYY and CDR2 QGS. V lost 1 base, J lost 11 bases, and 34 bases stayed unmatched. The CDR3 sequence is CALGEPRVLFSFRGGILGRLIF. CDR3 sequence (DNA): TGTGCTCTTGGGGAACCTAGAGTCCTATTCAGCTTCCGGGGGGGGATCCTCGGCAGGCTCATCTTT.

This clone was seen a few times. A far larger clone is one base from this, pointing to a likely read error. J is TRDJ1 and V is TRDV2, with TRDD3 identical over 9 bases. The V gene's germline CDR1 is GEAIGNYY and CDR2 EKD. This CDR3 is 15 amino acids long. V lost 3 bases to trimming and J lost 5 bases; unmatched junction nucleotides: 9. CDR3 in amino acids: CACDVLGDQSDKLIF. The CDR3 DNA follows: TGTGCCTGTGACGTACTGGGGGACCAGTCTGATAAACTCATCTTT.